This T cell receptor beta chain comes out of a study of T cell repertoires in cytomegalovirus infection. Germline CDR1 SGHTA, CDR2 FQGNSA. The CDR3 spans 15 residues. V lost 4 bases, J lost 1 base, and 4 bases stayed unmatched. TCRdb processed the reads anew with MiXCR; each CDR3 protein has one entry. The table lists a few hundred thousand distinct CDR3 sequences, 15% to 20% of them singletons, with more than 10% in the top ten. The sample holds many counts of this clonotype. The clonotype was recovered from a human donor in good health (CMV status not recorded). Some clones in this sample may be carry-over from other donors' samples. The chain combines TRBV7-2 with TRBJ2-1; 7 bases line up with TRBD2. Sequencing was carried out using PBMCs. Here the CDR3 DNA reads TGTGCCAGCAGCTGGGGGGGGGGATCCTACAATGAGCAGTTCTTC. It is translated as CASSWGGGSYNEQFF.